This is a list of T cell receptor beta chains from one sample in a study of cytomegalovirus exposure and HLA in healthy donors. Clones were sequenced by immunoSEQ multiplex PCR, and TCRdb holds only the in-frame ones, with some missing. This sample has 55,000 to 90,000 clones, with around 80% found just once. Sample: PBMCs. Source of these receptors: a man between 50 and 59 years old in good health and CMV-seronegative. The CDR3 runs from the conserved cysteine through the conserved F or W. The order of the fields is clone size, D gene, J gene, V gene, CDR3 DNA, CDR3 protein. A D gene is named only where the DNA matches it firmly. Some rows have no size entry. The others give once, few or many, or a class for an expanded clone.

clone size: .; D gene: TRBD1; J gene: TRBJ1-1; V gene: TRBV27; CDR3 DNA: TGTGCCAGCAGTTCTCTTGGGACAGGGAACACTGAAGCTTTCTTT; CDR3 protein: CASSSLGTGNTEAFF
clone size: .; D gene: .; J gene: TRBJ1-1; V gene: TRBV11-2; CDR3 DNA: TGTGCCAGCAGCTTAGGAGGCCTGGGCACTGAAGCTTTCTTT; CDR3 protein: CASSLGGLGTEAFF
clone size: .; D gene: .; J gene: TRBJ2-2; V gene: TRBV6-1; CDR3 DNA: TGTGCCAGCAGCCTCACCGGGGAGCTGTTTTTT; CDR3 protein: CASSLTGELFF
clone size: .; D gene: .; J gene: TRBJ2-2; V gene: TRBV7-9; CDR3 DNA: TGTGCCAGCAGCAGGCTGACTAGTTCCCCCACCGGGGAGCTGTTTTTT; CDR3 protein: CASSRLTSSPTGELFF
clone size: .; D gene: .; J gene: TRBJ1-2; V gene: TRBV6-5; CDR3 DNA: TGTGCCAGCAGTGTCCAGGGACTGGGCTATGGCTACACCTTC; CDR3 protein: CASSVQGLGYGYTF
clone size: .; D gene: .; J gene: TRBJ1-5; V gene: TRBV27; CDR3 DNA: TGTGCCAGCAGTTTAGAGCCTAATCAGCCCCAGCATTTT; CDR3 protein: CASSLEPNQPQHF
clone size: .; D gene: TRBD1; J gene: TRBJ2-1; V gene: TRBV6-1; CDR3 DNA: TGTGCCAGCAGTGCCCTAAGCGGGACAGGGGGAGGCAATGAGCAGTTCTTC; CDR3 protein: CASSALSGTGGGNEQFF
clone size: once; D gene: TRBD1; J gene: TRBJ2-3; V gene: TRBV6-1; CDR3 DNA: TGTGCCAGCAGTCGCGACAGGGGGGCAAATACGCAGTATTTT; CDR3 protein: CASSRDRGANTQYF
clone size: .; D gene: TRBD2; J gene: TRBJ2-7; V gene: TRBV7-8; CDR3 DNA: TGTGCCAGCAGAAGAGGGACTAGCGGTTCCTACGAGCAGTACTTC; CDR3 protein: CASRRGTSGSYEQYF
clone size: .; D gene: TRBD1; J gene: TRBJ1-2; V gene: TRBV28; CDR3 DNA: TGTGCCAGCATCACCGGGACAGACTATGGCTACACCTTC; CDR3 protein: CASITGTDYGYTF
clone size: .; D gene: TRBD2; J gene: TRBJ2-5; V gene: TRBV28; CDR3 DNA: TGTGCCAGCAGTTTAGGGACTAGCATTTCACAAGAGACCCAGTACTTC; CDR3 protein: CASSLGTSISQETQYF
clone size: few; D gene: .; J gene: TRBJ1-4; V gene: TRBV28; CDR3 DNA: TGTGCCAGCAGAACTCTTGAAAAACTGTTTTTT; CDR3 protein: CASRTLEKLFF
clone size: .; D gene: .; J gene: TRBJ2-7; V gene: TRBV29-1; CDR3 DNA: TGCAGCGTTGAAGTATTGAGGTATACCACCTACGAGCAGTACTTC; CDR3 protein: CSVEVLRYTTYEQYF
clone size: .; D gene: .; J gene: TRBJ1-1; V gene: TRBV4-2; CDR3 DNA: TGTGCCAGCAGCCGATTCATGGCGAACACTGAAGCTTTCTTT; CDR3 protein: CASSRFMANTEAFF
clone size: few; D gene: .; J gene: TRBJ1-5; V gene: TRBV10-3; CDR3 DNA: TGTGCCATCAGTGACAGGGATTCTCAGCCCCAGCATTTT; CDR3 protein: CAISDRDSQPQHF
clone size: .; D gene: TRBD1; J gene: TRBJ1-4; V gene: TRBV4-3; CDR3 DNA: TGCGCCAGCAGCCCCACAGGGGGATCCAATGAAAAACTGTTTTTT; CDR3 protein: CASSPTGGSNEKLFF
clone size: .; D gene: TRBD1; J gene: TRBJ2-1; V gene: TRBV2; CDR3 DNA: TGTGCCAGCAGCCTAATACCGGACAGGGCGGACAATGAGCAGTTCTTC; CDR3 protein: CASSLIPDRADNEQFF
clone size: .; D gene: TRBD2; J gene: TRBJ2-1; V gene: TRBV6-5; CDR3 DNA: TGTGCCAGCAGTTACTCGGACCCCCGGGGGGGCAATGAGCAGTTCTTC; CDR3 protein: CASSYSDPRGGNEQFF
clone size: .; D gene: TRBD1; J gene: TRBJ1-5; V gene: TRBV5-1; CDR3 DNA: TGCGCCAGCAGCTTGAAAGGGGGCCGGGCTCAGCCCCAGCATTTT; CDR3 protein: CASSLKGGRAQPQHF
clone size: .; D gene: .; J gene: TRBJ1-5; V gene: TRBV19; CDR3 DNA: TGTGCCAGTCAAAACGCGGGGCTTGGTAATCAGCCCCAGCATTTT; CDR3 protein: CASQNAGLGNQPQHF
clone size: .; D gene: .; J gene: TRBJ1-1; V gene: TRBV30; CDR3 DNA: TGTGCCTGGAGTCAGGGGAACACTGAAGCTTTCTTT; CDR3 protein: CAWSQGNTEAFF
clone size: .; D gene: .; J gene: TRBJ1-5; V gene: TRBV19; CDR3 DNA: TGTGCCAGTAGTATAGATCTCCCTGTGACTAATCAGCCCCAGCATTTT; CDR3 protein: CASSIDLPVTNQPQHF
clone size: once; D gene: .; J gene: TRBJ2-5; V gene: TRBV11-2; CDR3 DNA: TGTGCCAGCAGCTTAGATCTGAGTGTCGTGGGCGTAGAGACCCAGTACTTC; CDR3 protein: CASSLDLSVVGVETQYF
clone size: .; D gene: .; J gene: TRBJ2-7; V gene: TRBV6-6; CDR3 DNA: TGTGCCAGCAGTTACAAGACAGGTACCCTCGCCTACGAGCAGTACTTC; CDR3 protein: CASSYKTGTLAYEQYF
clone size: .; D gene: .; J gene: TRBJ1-5; V gene: TRBV10-3; CDR3 DNA: TGTGCCATCAGTGAGTCGAGGACAGAGAAGAAAGCAAATCAGCCCCAGCATTTT; CDR3 protein: CAISESRTEKKANQPQHF
clone size: once; D gene: .; J gene: TRBJ2-7; V gene: TRBV2; CDR3 DNA: TGTGCCAGCTCAAGGGACTTATGGGGTAACGAGCAGTACTTC; CDR3 protein: CASSRDLWGNEQYF
clone size: .; D gene: .; J gene: TRBJ2-6; V gene: TRBV5-1; CDR3 DNA: TGCGCCAGCAGCTTGGAGGGGGTCTCTGGGGCCAACGTCCTGACTTTC; CDR3 protein: CASSLEGVSGANVLTF